This is a list of T cell receptor beta chains from one sample in a study of cytomegalovirus exposure and HLA in healthy donors. The data were produced by immunoSEQ multiplex PCR, yet TCRdb's version contains in-frame clones alone and is incomplete. In total, the table holds about 160,000 clones. The specimen was PBMCs. Receptors were obtained from a woman in her sixties or seventies in good health and CMV-seronegative. CDR3s include the opening cysteine and the closing phenylalanine or tryptophan.

J gene: TRBJ1-5; V gene: TRBV2; CDR3 protein: CASSEVSGTQPQHF
J gene: TRBJ2-2; V gene: TRBV5-1; CDR3 protein: CASRTQTANTGELFF
J gene: TRBJ1-6; V gene: TRBV6-4; CDR3 protein: CASSDEGPSSYNSPLHF
J gene: TRBJ1-3; V gene: TRBV19; CDR3 protein: CASSASAIYF
J gene: TRBJ2-1; V gene: TRBV5-5; CDR3 protein: CASSLGLFSYNEQFF
J gene: TRBJ2-7; V gene: TRBV7-8; CDR3 protein: CASSPGTGTYEQYF
J gene: TRBJ2-1; V gene: TRBV15; CDR3 protein: CATSRGHRQASWDEQFF
J gene: TRBJ1-4; V gene: TRBV19; CDR3 protein: CASSIFRGDFEKLFF
J gene: TRBJ2-7; V gene: TRBV11-2; CDR3 protein: CASRNPGGLYYEQYF
J gene: TRBJ2-1; V gene: TRBV7-9; CDR3 protein: CASSRGAGIPYNEQFF
J gene: TRBJ1-3; V gene: TRBV6-1; CDR3 protein: CASSVHSGPGNTIYF
J gene: TRBJ1-2; V gene: TRBV7-2; CDR3 protein: CASSLGGQRNYGYTF
J gene: TRBJ2-5; V gene: TRBV19; CDR3 protein: CASRERLAGTQYF
J gene: TRBJ1-1; V gene: TRBV6-5; CDR3 protein: CASSYSNIMNTEAFF
J gene: TRBJ2-1; V gene: TRBV29-1; CDR3 protein: CSARQGVNEQFF
J gene: TRBJ1-6; V gene: TRBV9; CDR3 protein: CASSSTGYNSPLHF
J gene: TRBJ2-3; V gene: TRBV19; CDR3 protein: CASSLGQITDTQYF
J gene: TRBJ1-1; V gene: TRBV6-5; CDR3 protein: CASSDGLVEAFF
J gene: TRBJ1-1; V gene: TRBV10-3; CDR3 protein: CAISRDRGEGEAFF
J gene: TRBJ2-7; V gene: TRBV5-4; CDR3 protein: CASSFLGTGGSGQYF
J gene: TRBJ2-2; V gene: TRBV15; CDR3 protein: CATSRDRGSSNTGELFF
J gene: TRBJ2-7; V gene: TRBV27; CDR3 protein: CASSPSGSYEQYF
J gene: TRBJ2-3; V gene: TRBV6-1; CDR3 protein: CASSAVDTQYF
J gene: TRBJ2-1; V gene: TRBV7-3; CDR3 protein: CASSLVPVGAAYNEQFF
J gene: TRBJ2-1; V gene: TRBV7-2; CDR3 protein: CASSSPLGQGVDEQFF
J gene: TRBJ2-7; V gene: TRBV6-6; CDR3 protein: CASSGPMNEQYF
J gene: TRBJ1-5; V gene: TRBV18; CDR3 protein: CASSPGTGQDQPQHF
J gene: TRBJ2-7; V gene: TRBV9; CDR3 protein: CASSVFNEQYF
J gene: TRBJ1-1; V gene: TRBV7-3; CDR3 protein: CASSPRGNTEAFF
J gene: TRBJ1-1; V gene: TRBV27; CDR3 protein: CASGAPQHMNTEAFF
J gene: TRBJ1-1; V gene: TRBV9; CDR3 protein: CASSAMTGYTEAFF
J gene: TRBJ2-1; V gene: TRBV19; CDR3 protein: CASSIKVGPNEQFF
J gene: TRBJ1-1; V gene: TRBV2; CDR3 protein: CASSVDPGQGGRAFF
J gene: -; V gene: TRBV10-3; CDR3 protein: CAISEVSYEQYF
J gene: TRBJ2-1; V gene: TRBV9; CDR3 protein: CASTPSPHREQFF
J gene: TRBJ1-2; V gene: TRBV7-8; CDR3 protein: CASSRGQEGYTF
J gene: TRBJ2-2; V gene: TRBV18; CDR3 protein: CASSPITVTGELFF
J gene: TRBJ1-2; V gene: TRBV18; CDR3 protein: CASSPPVPQLTF
J gene: TRBJ2-1; V gene: TRBV30; CDR3 protein: CAWSRAWDTIYNEQFF
J gene: TRBJ1-2; V gene: TRBV7-3; CDR3 protein: CASSLRYQPDGYTF
J gene: TRBJ1-1; V gene: TRBV9; CDR3 protein: CASSGRQGYTEAFF
J gene: TRBJ2-7; V gene: TRBV6-5; CDR3 protein: CASSSRQGVYEQYF
J gene: TRBJ1-5; V gene: TRBV10-3; CDR3 protein: CAISDRGTGRGQPQHF
J gene: TRBJ1-1; V gene: TRBV13; CDR3 protein: CASSPGGTEAFF
J gene: TRBJ2-6; V gene: TRBV14; CDR3 protein: CASSQEGSYAGANVLTF
J gene: TRBJ2-2; V gene: TRBV18; CDR3 protein: CASYRDMNTGELFF
J gene: TRBJ2-7; V gene: TRBV2; CDR3 protein: CASSGQPYEQYF
J gene: TRBJ2-1; V gene: TRBV5-6; CDR3 protein: CASSLGGDEQFF
J gene: TRBJ1-1; V gene: TRBV5-1; CDR3 protein: CASSLDEVSEAFF
J gene: TRBJ1-2; V gene: TRBV5-1; CDR3 protein: CASSLSGDYYGYTF
J gene: TRBJ2-7; V gene: TRBV19; CDR3 protein: CASSPQGTRGTYEQYF
J gene: TRBJ1-1; V gene: TRBV11-2; CDR3 protein: CASSLVRGAMNTEAFF
J gene: TRBJ1-5; V gene: TRBV19; CDR3 protein: CASSIQKNQPQHF
J gene: TRBJ1-1; V gene: TRBV27; CDR3 protein: CASPSNTEAFF
J gene: TRBJ2-3; V gene: TRBV6-5; CDR3 protein: CASSYLPGQGTDTQYF
J gene: TRBJ2-3; V gene: TRBV18; CDR3 protein: CASSPSQTTDTQYF
J gene: TRBJ1-3; V gene: TRBV29-1; CDR3 protein: CSHSSGNTIYF